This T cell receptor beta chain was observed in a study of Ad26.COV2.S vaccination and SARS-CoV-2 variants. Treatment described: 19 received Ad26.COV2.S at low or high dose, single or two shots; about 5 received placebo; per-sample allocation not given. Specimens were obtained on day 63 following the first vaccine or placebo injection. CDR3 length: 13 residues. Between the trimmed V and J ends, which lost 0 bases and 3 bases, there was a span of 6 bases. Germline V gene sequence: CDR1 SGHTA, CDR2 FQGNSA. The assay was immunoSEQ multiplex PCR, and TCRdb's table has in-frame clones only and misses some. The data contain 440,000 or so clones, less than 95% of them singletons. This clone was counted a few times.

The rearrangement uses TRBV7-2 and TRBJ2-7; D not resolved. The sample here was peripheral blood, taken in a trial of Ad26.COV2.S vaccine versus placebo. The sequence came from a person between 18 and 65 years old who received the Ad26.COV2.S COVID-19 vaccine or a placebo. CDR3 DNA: TGTGCCAGCAGCTTAGCGTCCGTCTACGAGCAGTACTTC. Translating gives CASSLASVYEQYF.